Listed below are T cell receptor beta chains from one sample, sequenced in a study of cytomegalovirus exposure and HLA in healthy donors. TCRdb's table, derived via immunoSEQ multiplex PCR, lists solely in-frame clones and lacks some. The sample gives around 170,000 clones, roughly 71% of which show up once; about 1.6% is in the top ten. Sequencing was carried out using PBMCs. The receptors derive from a girl aged 5-17 years in good health and CMV-seronegative. CDR3s include the opening cysteine and the closing phenylalanine or tryptophan. The order of the fields is V gene, D gene, J gene, clone size, CDR3 DNA, CDR3 protein. D genes are given only for firm matches. Rows give clone size only sometimes, using once, few, many, or a class for an expanded clone.

TRBV7-2	TRBD1	TRBJ2-5	NA	TGTGCCAGCAGCTTAGTTACAGGGGGCGGAGAGACCCAGTACTTC	CASSLVTGGGETQYF
TRBV12-5	NA	TRBJ2-7	NA	TGTGCTAGTGGCCCATACAGGGATATTTACTTC	CASGPYRDIYF
TRBV11-2	TRBD2	TRBJ2-2	NA	TGTGCCAGCAGCCCGACTAGCGGGGGGCCCACCGGGGAGCTGTTTTTT	CASSPTSGGPTGELFF
TRBV11-2	TRBD1	TRBJ2-2	once	TGTGCCAGCTGGGGCAGGGGGCGCTCCGGGGAGCTGTTTTTT	CASWGRGRSGELFF
TRBV5-1	NA	TRBJ1-5	NA	TGCGCCAGCAGCTATGGTCCGGAGGATCAGCCCCAGCATTTT	CASSYGPEDQPQHF
TRBV30	NA	TRBJ1-2	NA	TGTGCCTGGAGCCCAACAGGGTTAGGCTACACCTTC	CAWSPTGLGYTF
TRBV7-9	TRBD1	TRBJ1-1	NA	TGTGCCAGCAGCTACCGACCAGGGGGCACTGAAGCTTTCTTT	CASSYRPGGTEAFF
TRBV4-1	NA	TRBJ2-5	NA	TGCGCCAGCAGCCAAGATCCGGGGCTAGCGGAGACCCAGTACTTC	CASSQDPGLAETQYF
TRBV11-2	NA	TRBJ2-6	NA	TGTGCCAGCAGCCCACCACTAGGGGGTTTCGGGGCCAACGTCCTGACTTTC	CASSPPLGGFGANVLTF
TRBV7-9	NA	TRBJ1-6	NA	TGTGCCAGCAGCTTAGCGCTAGGGGAACCCCTCCACTTT	CASSLALGEPLHF
TRBV5-1	NA	TRBJ1-4	NA	TGCGCCAGCAGCTTGGTTGGGAATGCGGGGGAAAAACTGTTTTTT	CASSLVGNAGEKLFF
TRBV19	TRBD1	TRBJ1-1	NA	TGTGCCAGTAGAAGGGGCCCGACAGGGTTCACTGAAGCTTTCTTT	CASRRGPTGFTEAFF
TRBV7-9	NA	TRBJ1-1	NA	TGTGCCAGCAGCGCTTCACAGGGGAACACTGAAGCTTTCTTT	CASSASQGNTEAFF
TRBV9	TRBD2	TRBJ2-7	NA	TGTGCCAGCAGCGTAGATCCTAGCGGGGTTTCGCACTTC	CASSVDPSGVSHF
TRBV4-1	TRBD1	TRBJ1-3	NA	TGCGCCAGCAGCCAAGAACCGGGACAGGCACATGGAAACACCATATATTTT	CASSQEPGQAHGNTIYF
TRBV12-5	NA	TRBJ1-6	NA	TGTGCTAGTGGTTTGTATCCCGGCAGGGACTATAATTCACCCCTCCACTTT	CASGLYPGRDYNSPLHF
TRBV11-2	NA	TRBJ2-7	NA	TGTGCCAGCAGCTTAGATCCCGACAGCTCCTACGAGCAGTACTTC	CASSLDPDSSYEQYF
TRBV4-1	NA	TRBJ1-1	NA	TGCGCCAGCAGGTCAGGGGCTGGGGAGATGAGCACTGAAGCTTTCTTT	CASRSGAGEMSTEAFF
TRBV19	NA	TRBJ1-5	NA	TGTGCCAGCGGGGGTAAGAGACAGAGCAATCAGCCCCAGCATTTT	CASGGKRQSNQPQHF
TRBV5-1	TRBD1	TRBJ1-4	few	TGCGCCAGCAGCTTGGGACAGGGGAGTGAAAAACTGTTTTTT	CASSLGQGSEKLFF
TRBV29-1	NA	TRBJ1-1	NA	TGCAGCGCCGGCGTGGCGGCGAACACTGAAGCTTTCTTT	CSAGVAANTEAFF
TRBV29-1	TRBD2	TRBJ2-1	NA	TGCAGCGTCGCTACGCGGGGGAATGAGCAGTTCTTC	CSVATRGNEQFF
TRBV30	TRBD2	TRBJ2-5	NA	TGTGCCTGGCGCTCGGGACTAGCGGGGGGCTCCGGGAACTTC	CAWRSGLAGGSGNF
TRBV6-4	TRBD1	TRBJ2-6	NA	TGTGCCAGCAGTGACATGACAGGGGGCAACACTGGGGCCAACGTCCTGACTTTC	CASSDMTGGNTGANVLTF
TRBV11-3	NA	TRBJ2-7	NA	TGTGCCAGCAGCGATTCGGAAGGCAGGGGTACCTACGAGCAGTACTTC	CASSDSEGRGTYEQYF
TRBV6-6	NA	TRBJ2-7	NA	TGTGCCAGCAGTGTGGAGAGGGTTTGGTACGAGCAGTACTTC	CASSVERVWYEQYF
TRBV10-3	NA	TRBJ2-3	NA	TGTGCCATCAGTGACTCCTTAAGGGGGGGCTCCACAGATACGCAGTATTTT	CAISDSLRGGSTDTQYF
TRBV29-1	TRBD2	TRBJ2-1	NA	TGCAGCGTTGAAGGACTAGCGAGGAATGAGCAGTTCTTC	CSVEGLARNEQFF
TRBV18	NA	TRBJ1-4	NA	TGTGCCAGCACAGGACAGCCCTTTAATGAAAAACTGTTTTTT	CASTGQPFNEKLFF
TRBV4-2	NA	TRBJ2-7	NA	TGTGCCAGCAGCCAAGATTGGACAGACTACGAGCAGTACTTC	CASSQDWTDYEQYF
TRBV5-1	NA	TRBJ2-1	few	TGCGCCAGCAGCTTCCTCGCGGGGCCCGACAATGAGCAGTTCTTC	CASSFLAGPDNEQFF
TRBV7-3	NA	TRBJ2-7	NA	TGTGCCAGCAGCTTAGAGCCGACCTACGAGCAGTACTTC	CASSLEPTYEQYF
TRBV6-1	NA	TRBJ1-1	few	TGTGCCAGCCAGGGGATTGGGGTGAACACTGAAGCTTTCTTT	CASQGIGVNTEAFF
TRBV11-2	NA	TRBJ2-3	once	TGTGCCAGCGGGCGGACAGCTAGCACAGATACGCAGTATTTT	CASGRTASTDTQYF